This T cell receptor (beta chain) was found in a study of Ad26.COV2.S vaccination and SARS-CoV-2 variants. Turning to the study itself: Once, or twice with 56 days between doses, Ad26.COV2.S was given intramuscularly.

This CDR3 contains 11 residues. The V gene's germline CDR1 is DFQATT and CDR2 SNEGSKA (reference sequence). The treatment denotes: roughly 19 received Ad26.COV2.S at low or high dose, single or two shots; about 5 received placebo; per-sample allocation not given. Samples came from day 63 after the first vaccine or placebo injection. Here immunoSEQ multiplex PCR was the method, and the copy in TCRdb shows in-frame clones only, minus some. The sample lists around 250,000 clones; around 87% were seen once. Note on this clone: Its antigen is unidentified.

Findings and caveats of the study: After vaccination, reports described spike-specific CD8+ and CD4+ T cell responses as showing substantial breadth.

The V call is TRBV20-1, the J call TRBJ2-3; TRBD1 matches 7 bases. This specimen consisted of peripheral blood, obtained in a trial of Ad26.COV2.S vaccine versus placebo. The receptor's source is a person aged 18 to 65 who received the Ad26.COV2.S COVID-19 vaccine or a placebo. The chain's CDR3 is CRAGGTDTQYF. Here the CDR3 DNA reads TGCAGAGCAGGGGGAACAGATACGCAGTATTTT.